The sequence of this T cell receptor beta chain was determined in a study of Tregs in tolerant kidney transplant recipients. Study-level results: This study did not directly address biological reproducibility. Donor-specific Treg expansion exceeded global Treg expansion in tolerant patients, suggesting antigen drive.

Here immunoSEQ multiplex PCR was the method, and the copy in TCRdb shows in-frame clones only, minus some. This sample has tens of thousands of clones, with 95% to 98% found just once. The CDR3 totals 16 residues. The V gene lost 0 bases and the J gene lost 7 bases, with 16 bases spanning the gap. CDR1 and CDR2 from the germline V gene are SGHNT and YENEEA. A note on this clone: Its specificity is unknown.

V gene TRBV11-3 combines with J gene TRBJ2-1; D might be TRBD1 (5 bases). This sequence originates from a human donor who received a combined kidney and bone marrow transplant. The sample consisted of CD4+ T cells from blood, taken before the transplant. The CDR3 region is CASSLEGLRPRNEQFF. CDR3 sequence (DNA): TGTGCCAGCAGCTTAGAGGGGCTCAGACCGAGGAATGAGCAGTTCTTC.